The rows below give T cell receptor beta chains drawn from one sample of a study of Graves' ophthalmopathy and Graves' hyperthyroidism. MiXCR was run by TCRdb on the multiplex PCR reads, yielding one entry per CDR3 protein. This table holds hundreds of thousands of distinct CDR3 sequences, 35% to 45% found once. The source material was peripheral blood. These receptors were obtained from an adult man with Graves' ophthalmopathy. CDR3s include the opening cysteine and the closing phenylalanine or tryptophan. The order of the fields is J gene, V gene, clone size, D gene, CDR3 DNA, CDR3 protein. The D gene is left open where the match is weak. Clone size is shown for a subset of rows, as once, few, many or a class of expanded clone.

TRBJ1-5 | TRBV15 | many | - | TGTGCCACCAGTCGGGCGGGGGTTGGACCCCAGCATTTT | CATSRAGVGPQHF
TRBJ2-6 | TRBV9 | - | - | TGTGCCAGCAGCTTAGGGGTAACGGCGACCGGGGCCAACGTCCTGACTTTC | CASSLGVTATGANVLTF
TRBJ1-4 | TRBV9 | many | - | TGTGCCAGCAGCGTAGGTTTCTTAACTAATGAAAAACTGTTTTTT | CASSVGFLTNEKLFF
TRBJ2-7 | TRBV4-3 | - | - | TGCGCCAGCAGCCAAGGCCACAGCCTCTCCTACGAGCAGTACTTC | CASSQGHSLSYEQYF
TRBJ2-5 | TRBV29-1 | once | TRBD2 | TGCAGCGCTGGGGCGGGAGAGAACCAAGAGACCCAGTACTTC | CSAGAGENQETQYF
TRBJ1-2 | TRBV29-1 | - | - | TGCAGCACCACCTCGGGCAGGGTGGTCTATGGCTACACCTTC | CSTTSGRVVYGYTF
TRBJ2-3 | TRBV29-1 | - | TRBD2 | TGCAGCGTTAGCTCGGGACTAGCGGGGAGCACAGATACGCAGTATTTT | CSVSSGLAGSTDTQYF
TRBJ1-1 | TRBV6-2/TRBV6-3 | once | - | TGTGCCAGCAGACCCATAGGGACATCCATGAACACTGAAGCTTTCTTT | CASRPIGTSMNTEAFF
TRBJ2-2 | TRBV11-1 | - | TRBD2 | TGTGCCAGCAGCTTAGGGGCCGGGACTAGCTTGCCCGGGGAGCTGTTTTTT | CASSLGAGTSLPGELFF
TRBJ1-2 | TRBV24-1 | - | - | TGTGCCACCATCGGGGACACCAACTATGGCTACACCTTC | CATIGDTNYGYTF
TRBJ1-5 | TRBV12-3/TRBV12-4 | - | - | TGTGCCAGCAGCCAAACAGGTATCAATCAGCCCCAGCATTTT | CASSQTGINQPQHF
TRBJ2-2 | TRBV16 | few | - | TGTGCCAGCAGCCAATCTCTACCGGGGTACACCGGGGAGCTGTTTTTT | CASSQSLPGYTGELFF
TRBJ1-2 | TRBV29-1 | - | TRBD1 | TGCAGCCCCCGGACAGGCTATGGCTACACCTTC | CSPRTGYGYTF
TRBJ1-6 | TRBV14 | once | - | TGTGCCAGCAGCCAGGGACTAGCGGGACCACCCCTCCACTTT | CASSQGLAGPPLHF
TRBJ2-6 | TRBV19 | - | - | TGTGCCAGTAGCAGCAGGGGCTATGGGGCCAACGTCCTGACTTTC | CASSSRGYGANVLTF
TRBJ2-7 | TRBV7-9 | many | - | TGTGCCAGCAGCTACCAAGGGGGGGGCTCCTACGAGCAGTACTTC | CASSYQGGGSYEQYF